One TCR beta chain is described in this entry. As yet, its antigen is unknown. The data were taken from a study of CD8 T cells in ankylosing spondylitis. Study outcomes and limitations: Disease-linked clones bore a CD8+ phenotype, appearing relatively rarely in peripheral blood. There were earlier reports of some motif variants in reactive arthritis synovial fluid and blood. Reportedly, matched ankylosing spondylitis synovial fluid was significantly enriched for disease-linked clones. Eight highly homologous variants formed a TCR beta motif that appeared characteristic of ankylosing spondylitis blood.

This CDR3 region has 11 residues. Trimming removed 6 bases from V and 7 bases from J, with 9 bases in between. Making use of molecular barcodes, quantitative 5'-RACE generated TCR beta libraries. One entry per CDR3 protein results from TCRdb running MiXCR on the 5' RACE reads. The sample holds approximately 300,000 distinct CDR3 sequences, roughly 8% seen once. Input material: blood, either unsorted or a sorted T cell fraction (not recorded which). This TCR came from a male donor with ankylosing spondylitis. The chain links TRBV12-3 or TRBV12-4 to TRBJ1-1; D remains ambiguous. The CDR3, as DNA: TGTGCCAGCAGGAGGACGGTTGAAGCTTTCTTT. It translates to CASRRTVEAFF.